These 19 T cell receptor beta chains share one sample of origin, sequenced in a study of control samples from healthy donors and cancer patients. Produced via immunoSEQ multiplex PCR; TCRdb's table is partial and in-frame only. The table records about 130,000 clones, approximately 94% of them present only once. The sample taken for sequencing was PBMCs. These receptors all stem from a man aged 50 to 60 with head and neck cancer.

This clone was detected only once. This chain uses TRBV2 with TRBJ1-1; D is ambiguous. CDR3 length: 12 amino acids. V was cut by 8 bases and J by 6 bases, with 13 bases left in between. Germline CDR1 SNHLY, CDR2 FYNNEI. The CDR3 nucleotides read TGTGCCAGCGCGGACGGCACGGCTGAAGCTTTCTTT. Translated: CASADGTAEAFF.

This chain links TRBV19 with TRBJ2-3; 11 nucleotides line up with TRBD2. The CDR3 totals 15 residues. Germline CDR1 is LNHDA and CDR2 is SQIVND (reference sequence). Trimming took 5 bases from V and 7 from J; bases not matched to a gene: 8. The CDR3 is CASSPTGTSGYTQYF. The CDR3 DNA sequence: TGTGCCAGTAGTCCGACAGGGACTAGCGGTTATACGCAGTATTTT.

The chain combines TRBV18 with TRBJ2-1; 11 bases line up with TRBD2. Germline V CDR1 and CDR2: KGHSH, LQKENI. V trimming: 6 bases; J trimming: 4 bases; junction bases outside the gene matches: 8. This CDR3 comprises 16 residues. Here the CDR3 DNA reads TGTGCCAGCTCCCTACATAGCGGGGGGGCATACAATGAGCAGTTCTTC. Translating gives CASSLHSGGAYNEQFF.

This chain joins TRBV11-1 and TRBJ2-5; 9 nucleotides align to TRBD2. The V gene end was trimmed by 5 bases and the J gene end by 1 base; junction bases not matched to a gene: 8. Germline V gives CDR1 SGHAT, CDR2 FQDESV (reference sequence). This CDR3 has 16 amino acids. Here the CDR3 reads CASSPLRRGGQETQYF. The CDR3 bases are TGTGCCAGCAGCCCCCTAAGGCGGGGGGGCCAAGAGACCCAGTACTTC.

The chain carries TRBV7-2 and TRBJ1-1; D unclear. The V end was cut by 8 bases, the J end by 0 bases, with 13 bases between. This CDR3 comprises 14 residues. Germline loops: CDR1 SGHTA, CDR2 FQGNSA. Here the CDR3 reads CASRGLSLNTEAFF. CDR3 nucleotide sequence: TGTGCCAGCCGAGGACTCTCATTGAACACTGAAGCTTTCTTT.

The chain carries TRBV30 and TRBJ2-7, with 8 bases that match TRBD2. The germline V gene has CDR1 GTSNPN and CDR2 SVGIG (reference sequence). J lost 0 bases, V lost 4 bases, and 5 bases had no gene match. The CDR3 has 14 amino acids. The chain's CDR3 is CAWTGGRSSYEQYF. As DNA, the CDR3 is TGTGCCTGGACTGGCGGGAGGAGCTCCTACGAGCAGTACTTC. The full variable domain, in which reference TRBV30 and TRBJ2-7 provide the parts outside the CDR3, is SQTIHQWPATLVQPVGSPLSLECTVEGTSNPNLYWYRQAAGRGLQLLFYSVGIGQISSEVPQNLSASRPQDRQFILSSKKLLLSDSGFYLCAWTGGRSSYEQYFGPGTRLTVT.

The chain links TRBV14 to TRBJ2-1; 9 positions match TRBD1. This CDR3 region has 14 residues. CDR1 and CDR2 from the germline V gene are SGHDN and FVKESK. With V trimmed by 0 bases and J by 9 bases, 3 bases remained unmatched. This CDR3 is CASSQDWTGVEQFF. DNA for the CDR3: TGTGCCAGCAGCCAAGATTGGACAGGGGTTGAGCAGTTCTTC.

For this clone: Other DNA sequences in this specimen translate into the identical CDR3. The gene calls are TRBV7-9 and TRBJ2-5; the match to TRBD1 covers 7 bases. Germline V gives CDR1 SEHNR, CDR2 FQNEAQ (reference sequence). This CDR3 has 14 amino acids. V shed 4 bases, J shed 2 bases, and the junction held 4 bases outside the gene matches. As DNA, the CDR3 is TGTGCCAGCAGCTCCGGGACAGTTCAAGAGACCCAGTACTTC. It yields the protein CASSSGTVQETQYF.

This clone was detected once. The chain carries TRBV4-3 and TRBJ1-2; 9 bases are a match to TRBD1. This CDR3 is built from 15 residues. Losses at the gene ends were 4 bases for V and 5 bases for J; bases not matched to a gene: 8. CDR1 is LGHNA and CDR2 is YSLEER in the germline V gene. The DNA for the CDR3 is TGCGCCAGCAGCCGATCCGGGACAGGGAGTTATGGCTACACCTTC. Translating it yields CASSRSGTGSYGYTF.

This chain joins TRBV5-1 and TRBJ2-1; 7 bases line up with TRBD2. Germline assignment: CDR1 SGHRS and CDR2 YFSETQ. The length of the CDR3 is 12 residues. With V trimmed by 4 bases and J by 7 bases, 2 bases remained unmatched. CDR3 sequence: CASSGGVNEQFF. In nucleotides, the CDR3 is TGCGCCAGCAGCGGGGGGGTGAATGAGCAGTTCTTC.

CDR3: CASRDGSQETQYF. DNA of the CDR3: TGTGCCAGCAGGGACGGATCACAAGAGACCCAGTACTTC. The chain joins TRBV5-4 to TRBJ2-5; D is unclear. Germline CDR1 and CDR2: SGHNT and YYREEE (reference sequence). CDR3 length: 13 residues. V lost 5 bases, J lost 2 bases, and 10 bases lay in between. The full variable domain, with the rest looked up from reference TRBV5-4 and TRBJ2-5, is ETGVTQSPTHLIKTRGQQVTLRCSSQSGHNTVSWYQQALGQGPQFIFQYYREEENGRGNFPPRFSGLQFPNYSSELNVNALELDDSALYLCASRDGSQETQYFGPGTRLLVL.

V usage is TRBV9 and J usage is TRBJ1-2; D is undetermined. The V end lost 5 bases, the J end lost 2 bases, and 4 bases lay between the germline ends. The CDR3 extends over 11 amino acids. CDR1 is SGDLS, CDR2 YYNGEE, per germline. This CDR3 reads CASSANYGYTF. The DNA for the CDR3 is TGTGCCAGCAGTGCGAACTATGGCTACACCTTC.

The J gene is TRBJ1-1, the V gene TRBV19; no clear D gene. The CDR3 sequence is 13 residues long. The germline gives CDR1 LNHDA, CDR2 SQIVND (reference sequence). V gave up 2 bases and J gave up 2 bases, with 6 bases separating them. The CDR3 DNA follows: TGTGCCAGTAGTATAACCGATAACACTGAAGCTTTCTTT. Its protein is CASSITDNTEAFF. The whole variable domain, filled in from reference TRBV19 and TRBJ1-1, reads DGGITQSPKYLFRKEGQNVTLSCEQNLNHDAMYWYRQDPGQGLRLIYYSQIVNDFQKGDIAEGYSVSREKKESFPLTVTSAQKNPTAFYLCASSITDNTEAFFGQGTRLTVV.

The V call is TRBV3-1 (or the pseudogene TRBV3-2), the J call TRBJ2-5; 7 bases are a match to TRBD1. The germline V gene encodes CDR1 LGHDT and CDR2 YNNKEL (reference sequence). The CDR3 has 16 amino acids. After removal of 6 bases from V and 2 bases from J, the junction contained 12 bases not matched to a gene. The CDR3 DNA follows: TGTGCCAGCAGGACGGGACAGCTCGGACCTCAAGAGACCCAGTACTTC. It encodes CASRTGQLGPQETQYF.

The CDR3 DNA reads as TGCAGTGTCCAGGGTTCACAGACCCAGTACTTC. Translated: CSVQGSQTQYF. The V and J genes are TRBV20-1 and TRBJ2-5; tentative D call: TRBD1 (5 bases). Trimming stripped 7 bases from V and 6 bases from J, with 12 bases between. The CDR3 is made up of 11 amino acids. In germline, CDR1 is DFQATT, CDR2 SNEGSKA (reference sequence).

This chain uses TRBV30 with TRBJ2-1; D might be TRBD1 (5 bases). V gave up 3 bases and J gave up 13 bases, with 13 bases separating them. Germline CDR1 reads GTSNPN; CDR2 reads SVGIG (reference sequence). The CDR3 covers 11 residues. CDR3 region: CAWSPGYTQFF. DNA of the CDR3: TGTGCCTGGAGCCCAGGGTACACTCAGTTCTTC.

The rearrangement joins TRBV28 to TRBJ2-5; tentatively, D is TRBD1 (6 bases). The CDR3 contains 15 residues. Per germline, CDR1 MDHEN and CDR2 SYDVKM. V was pared by 6 bases and J by 0 bases, with 14 bases between. The CDR3 bases are TGTGCCAGCAGCGATACTGGACAGAACCAAGAGACCCAGTACTTC. Amino acids: CASSDTGQNQETQYF.

The V and J genes are TRBV14 and TRBJ2-2, with D possibly matching TRBD1 (5 bases). The V gene's germline CDR1 is SGHDN and CDR2 FVKESK. This CDR3 contains 12 residues. Trimming stripped 4 bases from V and 13 bases from J, with 13 bases between. DNA of the CDR3: TGTGCCAGCAGCCCTGGGGCTCTTGGGCTGTTTTTT. Translated, it gives CASSPGALGLFF. The complete variable domain, with remaining parts taken from reference TRBV14 and TRBJ2-2, reads EAGVTQFPSHSVIEKGQTVTLRCDPISGHDNLYWYRRVMGKEIKFLLHFVKESKQDESGMPNNRFLAERTGGTYSTLKVQPAELEDSGVYFCASSPGALGLFFGEGSRLTVL.

This clone was picked up a small number of times. The chain carries TRBV18 and TRBJ1-6; D might be TRBD1 (6 bases). Per germline, CDR1 KGHSH and CDR2 LQKENI. This CDR3 contains 14 residues. V lost 3 bases and J lost 10, with 13 bases in between. Here the CDR3 DNA reads TGTGCCAGCTCACCGACAGGTGAAAGATCACCCCTCCACTTT. The encoded protein is CASSPTGERSPLHF. Full variable domain (outside the CDR3, taken from reference TRBV18 and TRBJ1-6): NAGVMQNPRHLVRRRGQEARLRCSPMKGHSHVYWYRQLPEEGLKFMVYLQKENIIDESGMPKERFSAEFPKEGPSILRIQQVVRGDSAAYFCASSPTGERSPLHFGNGTRLTVT.